Given below is one T cell receptor (beta chain) in context. This sample is part of a study of T cells in Graves' hyperthyroidism and ophthalmopathy. The germline V and J ends were trimmed by 5 bases and 7 bases, with 20 bases remaining between them. The CDR3 consists of 16 residues. The germline V gene encodes CDR1 SGHTA and CDR2 FQGNSA. Amplified TCR beta CDR3 regions derived from RNA transcripts. Carried out on the TCR CDR3, a first-round RT-PCR used the HTBI primer set. TCRdb re-derived calls from the multiplex PCR reads in MiXCR, one entry per CDR3 protein. The sample has under 650,000 distinct CDR3 sequences; 15% to 20% are singletons. Thyroid ultrasound, orbital computed tomography, clinical symptoms, and serum thyroxine and TRAb underpinned diagnoses. PBMCs were derived from around 10 ml fresh peripheral blood.

This chain connects TRBV7-2 to TRBJ2-2; D uncertain. Sequences were obtained from blood. The sequence came from a young woman with Graves' hyperthyroidism. This CDR3 is CASSPSPALAGGELFF. CDR3 DNA: TGTGCCAGCAGCCCTAGTCCGGCTCTTGCAGGCGGGGAGCTGTTTTTT.